Listed here is a single T cell receptor beta chain. The data were obtained in a study of control samples from healthy donors and cancer patients. Assay used: immunoSEQ multiplex PCR; TCRdb lists only in-frame clones, some missing. Of approximately 150,000 clones detected, around 90% appear once; the ten largest clones hold under 9%. The V end lost 5 bases, the J end lost 1 base, and 11 bases lay between the germline ends. Germline lookup yields CDR1 SGHTA and CDR2 FQGNSA. CDR3 size: 14 residues. The origin of this receptor is a man aged 18 to 30 in good health. The material sequenced was blood. V is TRBV7-2 and J is TRBJ1-1, with D unresolved. The CDR3 region is CASSHPGPNTEAFF. The CDR3 DNA reads TGTGCCAGCAGCCATCCCGGTCCGAACACTGAAGCTTTCTTT.